This TCR beta chain originates from a study of beta chain features in type 1 diabetes (dated by TCRdb to 2017 to 2018). In terms of the full investigation: No differences in mean age, gender distribution, total cell number or subset yield were found between patients and healthy donors. In the study, recently diagnosed type 1 diabetes patients and matched healthy donors were compared on the TCRB repertoires of their sorted circulating CD4+ T cell subsets. A total of 90 million to 140 million sorted cells were examined across all samples, and RNA yield correlated strongly with the number of cells per subset. Naive and central memory subsets were obtained from all 28 donors, but regulatory and stem cell-like memory subsets were isolated from only 8 patients and about 8 healthy donors.

The High Capacity cDNA Reverse Transcription Kit was used to reverse transcribe all of the isolated RNA, meaning that expressed TCRB transcripts were what got sequenced. Naive, central memory and regulatory T cell samples underwent deep immunoSEQ sequencing, averaging around 4 million total reads per sample. After sorted cells were lysed in RLT buffer, RNA was extracted with DNase-treated RNeasy Micro or Mini kits, with the choice depending on cell number. To prevent cross-contamination, every cell subset was processed on its own, while patient and healthy donor samples were processed together. The immunoSEQ multiplex PCR was used to amplify TCRB sequences from cDNA, generating 87-bp fragments that spanned the CDR3 region. Amplicons were sequenced on the Illumina HiSeq platform. The paper's processing steps were these. PCR bias was corrected computationally using synthetic template baselines, and reads within Hamming distance 2 were collapsed, with unmergeable singletons discarded. Reads were aligned against IMGT to assign V, D and J genes, CDR3 length and insertions or deletions at six rearrangement sites. Within each subset, clonotype counts were normalized to sorted cell number, and only after that were true diversity and Gini coefficients computed with the tcR R package. The overlap coefficient, calculated on TCRB nucleotide sequences, was used to quantify repertoire sharing. Out-of-frame TCRB sequences from naive cells were analyzed as a proxy for the pre-selection repertoire. As stored in TCRdb, this immuneACCESS dataset retains in-frame rearrangements with V and J assigned. A fraction of the clones does not appear; measured against another copy, unresolved V genes explain less than half of the discrepancy, and the remainder lacks a known reason. That table furnishes V, J and clone size, whereas the DNA furnished D and trimming. This sample gives under 350,000 clones in total; 14% of them show up just once. The biggest ten clones account for around 0.016% of the sample.

Each donor gave one peripheral blood draw, around 100 mL on average, collected into heparinised tubes. Using a panel that included CD45RO, CCR7, CD25, CD127, CD95 and CD27, naive, central memory, regulatory and stem cell-like memory CD4+ T cells were sorted on a BD FACSAria II. All sorted populations exceeded 95% purity. PBMCs were isolated right away by Lymphoprep density gradient centrifugation and were stained directly, without culture. So that batch effects would be minimized, each experiment stained and sorted samples in pairs, pairing one healthy donor with one patient. Paper-wide results and their limitations: Only small numbers of individuals were included in the HLA sub-analyses, which left unresolved whether HLA type had any influence on TCRB rearrangement. PCR may preferentially amplify shorter templates, but because patient and control samples were amplified and corrected together, any resulting skew would affect both groups equally. Sequencing cDNA rather than genomic DNA could over-represent highly expressing activated cells, although activation and CD3 levels did not differ between groups. At VDJ recombination sites, patients with type 1 diabetes made fewer insertions and deleted more nucleotides, a pattern implying thymic rearrangement abnormalities. Naive, central memory and regulatory TCRB repertoires appeared more similar among patients than among healthy donors. Type 1 diabetes patients showed a moderate but significant shortening of TCRB CDR3 length in all four CD4+ subsets.

Details on this clone: No cognate antigen has been identified for it. No much larger clone is present one base from it, and per-base qualities are unavailable.

This TCR came from a man aged 25-45 years with type 1 diabetes. Sequenced sample: naive CD4+ T cells from blood. The sample's cell subset or site label, decoded: true naive CD4+ T cells.

The CDR3 sequence is CASSLIVGAEAFF. The sequenced DNA is TGTGCCAGCAGTTTAATCGTGGGCGCTGAAGCTTTCTTT. The rearranged segments are TRBV28 and TRBJ1-1; the D gene identity is not certain. Looking up the germline V gene yields CDR1 MDHEN and CDR2 SYDVKM. V sheds 2 bases and J sheds 6 bases, leaving 10 bases between their ends. From the cysteine up to the phenylalanine, the CDR3 has a length of 13 residues. Of the read, only the CDR3 DNA is kept; its 39 bases are in frame from base 1. With the portions outside the CDR3 filled from the reference TRBV28 and TRBJ1-1 genes, the complete variable region becomes DVKVTQSSRYLVKRTGEKVFLECVQDMDHENMFWYRQDPGLGLRLIYFSYDVKMKEKGDIPEGYSVSREKKERFSLILESASTNQTSMYLCASSLIVGAEAFFGQGTRLTVV.